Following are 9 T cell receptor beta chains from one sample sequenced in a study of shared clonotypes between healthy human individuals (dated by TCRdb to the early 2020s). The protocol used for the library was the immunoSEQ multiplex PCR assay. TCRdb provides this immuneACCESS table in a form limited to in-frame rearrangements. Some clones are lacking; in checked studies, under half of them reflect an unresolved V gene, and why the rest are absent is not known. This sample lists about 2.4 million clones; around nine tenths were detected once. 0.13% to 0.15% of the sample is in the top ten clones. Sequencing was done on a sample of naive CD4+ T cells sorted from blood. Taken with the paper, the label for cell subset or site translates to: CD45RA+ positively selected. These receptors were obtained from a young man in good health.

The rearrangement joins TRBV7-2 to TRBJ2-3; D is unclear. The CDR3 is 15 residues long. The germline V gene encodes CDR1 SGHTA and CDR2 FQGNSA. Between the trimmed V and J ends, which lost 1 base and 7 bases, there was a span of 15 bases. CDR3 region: CASSLGGPSGYTQYF. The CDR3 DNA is TGTGCCAGCAGCTTAGGCGGCCCGAGTGGTTATACGCAGTATTTT.

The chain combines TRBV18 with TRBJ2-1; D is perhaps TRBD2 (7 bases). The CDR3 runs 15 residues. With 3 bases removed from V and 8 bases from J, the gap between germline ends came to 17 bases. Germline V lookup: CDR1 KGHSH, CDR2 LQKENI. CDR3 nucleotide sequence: TGTGCCAGCTCACCGTCCGGGGGGCCCTTCTATGAGCAGTTCTTC. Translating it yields CASSPSGGPFYEQFF.

The CDR3 reads CASDDRNEQFF. CDR3 sequence (DNA): TGTGCCAGTGACGACAGGAATGAGCAGTTCTTC. The chain carries TRBV19 and TRBJ2-1, with D possibly being TRBD1 (6 bases). Germline CDR1 is LNHDA and CDR2 is SQIVND (reference sequence). The CDR3 runs 11 residues. V was cut by 8 bases and J by 7 bases, with 9 bases left in between. The full variable domain, rest sourced from reference TRBV19 and TRBJ2-1, is DGGITQSPKYLFRKEGQNVTLSCEQNLNHDAMYWYRQDPGQGLRLIYYSQIVNDFQKGDIAEGYSVSREKKESFPLTVTSAQKNPTAFYLCASDDRNEQFFGPGTRLTVL.

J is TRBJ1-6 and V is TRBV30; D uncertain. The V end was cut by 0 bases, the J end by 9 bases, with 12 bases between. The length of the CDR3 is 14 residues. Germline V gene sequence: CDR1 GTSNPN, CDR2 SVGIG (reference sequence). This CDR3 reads CAWSVHGKSSPLHF. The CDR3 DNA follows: TGTGCCTGGAGTGTACACGGAAAGTCTTCACCCCTCCACTTT.

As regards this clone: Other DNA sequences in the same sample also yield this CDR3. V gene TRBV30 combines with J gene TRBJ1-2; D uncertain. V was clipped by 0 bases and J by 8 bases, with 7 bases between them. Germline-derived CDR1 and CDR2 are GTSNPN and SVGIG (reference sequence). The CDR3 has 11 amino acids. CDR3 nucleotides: TGTGCCTGGAGTGTACTCGTGGGCTACACCTTC. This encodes CAWSVLVGYTF.

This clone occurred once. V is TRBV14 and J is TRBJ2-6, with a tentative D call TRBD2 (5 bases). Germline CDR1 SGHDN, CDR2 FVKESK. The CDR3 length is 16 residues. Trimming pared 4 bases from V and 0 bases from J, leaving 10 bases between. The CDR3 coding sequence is TGTGCCAGCAGCCGGCGGGTGTTCTCTGGGGCCAACGTCCTGACTTTC. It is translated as CASSRRVFSGANVLTF.

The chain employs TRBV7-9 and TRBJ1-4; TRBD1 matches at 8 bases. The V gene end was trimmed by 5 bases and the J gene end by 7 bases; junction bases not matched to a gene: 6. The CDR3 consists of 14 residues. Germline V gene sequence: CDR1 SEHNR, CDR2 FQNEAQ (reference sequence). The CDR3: CASSVKTGAEKLFF. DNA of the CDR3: TGTGCCAGCAGCGTGAAGACAGGGGCTGAAAAACTGTTTTTT.

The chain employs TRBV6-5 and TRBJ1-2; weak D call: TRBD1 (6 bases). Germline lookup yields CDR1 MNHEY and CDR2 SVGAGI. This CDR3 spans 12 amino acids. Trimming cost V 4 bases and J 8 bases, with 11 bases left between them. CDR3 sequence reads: CASSFSQGGYTF. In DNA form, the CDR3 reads TGTGCCAGCAGTTTCAGTCAGGGGGGCTACACCTTC.

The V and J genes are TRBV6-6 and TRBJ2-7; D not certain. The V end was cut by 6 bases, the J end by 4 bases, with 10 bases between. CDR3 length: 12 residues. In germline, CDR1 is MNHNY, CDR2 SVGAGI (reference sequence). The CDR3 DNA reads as TGTGCCAGCAGCCCCGTGGGATACGAGCAGTACTTC. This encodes CASSPVGYEQYF.